The 9 T cell receptor beta chains below all came from one sample that was sequenced in a study of T-cell memory formation after mild COVID-19. TCRdb itself ran the 5' RACE reads through MiXCR, one entry per CDR3 protein. The data contain roughly 560,000 distinct CDR3 sequences, roughly 20% of them singletons. The specimen sequenced was PBMCs or a T cell subset sorted from them (not recorded which). These TCRs come from an adult woman who had mild COVID-19 (a few samples of this study predate the infection). Cell type and time point are not known.

The chain joins TRBV19 to TRBJ1-1, with TRBD1 matching 10 bases. CDR1 and CDR2 (germline): LNHDA, SQIVND (reference sequence). V lost 7 bases to trimming and J lost 0 bases; unmatched junction nucleotides: 11. The CDR3 consists of 17 residues. CDR3: CASTPTGGDVMNTEAFF. As DNA, the CDR3 is TGTGCCAGTACCCCGACAGGGGGCGACGTAATGAACACTGAAGCTTTCTTT.

This clonotype has just a few counts. J is TRBJ2-1 and V is TRBV12-3 or TRBV12-4, with D perhaps matching TRBD2 (5 bases). Trimming left V 1 base short and J 4 bases short, with 20 bases between. CDR3 length equals 18 residues. The CDR3 reads CASSLGGLGNSKYNEQFF. CDR3 nucleotides: TGTGCCAGCAGTTTAGGTGGACTGGGCAACAGCAAATACAATGAGCAGTTCTTC.

The chain links TRBV11-2 to TRBJ2-1; D is unresolved. Trimming stripped 4 bases from V and 3 bases from J, with 7 bases between. CDR3 length: 13 amino acids. Germline V gene data show CDR1 as SGHAT and CDR2 as FQNNGV. The CDR3 sequence is CASSSQHYNEQFF. DNA for the CDR3: TGTGCCAGCAGCTCGCAGCACTACAATGAGCAGTTCTTC.

CDR3 in amino acids: CASSQGGGRSSYNEQFF. CDR3 sequence (DNA): TGCGCCAGCAGCCAGGGGGGCGGTAGGAGCTCCTACAATGAGCAGTTCTTC. The rearrangement links TRBV4-1 to TRBJ2-1; possibly TRBD1 or TRBD2 for D (6 bases each). The V gene lost 3 bases and the J gene lost 0 bases, with 15 bases spanning the gap. This CDR3 comprises 17 residues. Germline V lookup: CDR1 MGHRA, CDR2 YSYEKL.

V and J are TRBV28 and TRBJ2-2; no firm D call. This CDR3 comprises 15 residues. In germline, CDR1 is MDHEN, CDR2 SYDVKM. V was pared by 5 bases and J by 3 bases, with 13 bases between. CDR3 residues: CASSLPGLYTGELFF. For the CDR3, the DNA is TGTGCCAGCAGTCTCCCGGGCCTCTACACCGGGGAGCTGTTTTTT.

This clonotype was counted only a few times. The chain links TRBV6-6 to TRBJ2-5; the D gene is possibly TRBD2 (6 bases). Germline V gene data show CDR1 as MNHNY and CDR2 as SVGAGI (reference sequence). The CDR3 spans 14 residues. V was pared by 5 bases and J by 2 bases, with 12 bases between. The CDR3 spells CASSTFRGQETQYF. In DNA form, the CDR3 reads TGTGCCAGCAGTACGTTCCGGGGGCAAGAGACCCAGTACTTC.

The chain is built from TRBV5-1 and TRBJ2-7, with 7 bases that match TRBD1. This CDR3 has 14 amino acids. The trim removed 0 bases at V and 6 bases at J, leaving 6 bases unmatched. Germline values: CDR1 SGHRS, CDR2 YFSETQ. This chain's CDR3 is CASSLGDRAGEQYF. The CDR3 bases are TGCGCCAGCAGCTTGGGAGACAGGGCAGGCGAGCAGTACTTC. The whole variable domain, filled in from reference TRBV5-1 and TRBJ2-7, reads KAGVTQTPRYLIKTRGQQVTLSCSPISGHRSVSWYQQTPGQGLQFLFEYFSETQRNKGNFPGRFSGRQFSNSRSEMNVSTLELGDSALYLCASSLGDRAGEQYFGPGTRLTVT.

This clonotype was counted only a few times. V gene TRBV30 combines with J gene TRBJ2-7; weak D call: TRBD1 (5 bases). Per the germline V gene, CDR1 is GTSNPN and CDR2 is SVGIG (reference sequence). With 4 bases removed from V and 6 bases from J, the gap between germline ends came to 10 bases. The CDR3 covers 11 residues. In DNA, the CDR3 is TGTGCCTGGACCCGTAGGGGCGAGCAGTACTTC. Amino acid sequence: CAWTRRGEQYF.

The chain carries TRBV20-1 and TRBJ2-3; 7 bases are shared with TRBD2. Germline lookup yields CDR1 DFQATT and CDR2 SNEGSKA (reference sequence). Trimming cost V 4 bases and J 0 bases; bases outside gene matches: 7. CDR3 length: 15 amino acids. In DNA, the CDR3 is TGCAGTGCTATCAACAGCGGGGAAAGCACAGATACGCAGTATTTT. Translated, it gives CSAINSGESTDTQYF.